This entry concerns a single T cell receptor (beta chain). The target of this receptor is not known. Base qualities were left out, and no much larger clone turns up one base away. This sample stems from a study of blood T cell repertoires in COVID-19 (dated by TCRdb to the early 2020s). Notes on the research overall: Samples covering the acute and convalescent phases of COVID-19 were provided by collaborators in the United States, Italy and Spain. The prospective study material was composed of cDNA or gDNA derived from T cells, B-cell-depleted T cells, or PBMCs. The dataset comprised deeply sampled blood TCRbeta repertoires from subjects exposed to, actively infected with, or recovered from COVID-19. The repertoires were made available in a free public database intended to serve as a resource for research on the immune response to SARS-CoV-2. The samples were drawn from two sources: the first 160 participants of the ongoing ImmuneRACE study, and 950 to 1,500 subjects contributed by 6 global collaborators. A de-identified subject ID, COVID-19 status, age in years and sex were almost always included in the sample metadata. HLA class I and class II types, where available, came from metadata supplied by the sample provider rather than from assay-based typing.

Study-wide findings and limitations: The quantity of clinical and demographic metadata differed by source and by participant and was supplied without curation.

The collaborating institutions used their own protocols to collect whole blood in K2EDTA tubes. For TCRbeta analysis, collaborators shipped samples as frozen whole blood, isolated PBMCs, or DNA extracted from either of those sample types. Including the terminal cysteine and phenylalanine, the CDR3 comprises 13 residues. The read is trimmed to its CDR3 DNA, 39 bases read in frame from base 1. V and J lose 0 bases and 7 bases, and a span of 9 bases separates them. CDR1 and CDR2, per the germline V gene (reference sequence), are WNHNN and SYGVQD. TCRbeta CDR3 regions were amplified from genomic DNA using the immunoSEQ Assay, a bias-controlled multiplex PCR. The study's own analysis went as follows. The number of nucleated cells in each sample was estimated by amplification of reference gene primers within the assay. To quantify the absolute abundance of each unique TCRbeta CDR3 rearrangement, sequence reads were collapsed and filtered. Productive Simpson clonality was computed per sample as the square root of Simpson's diversity index over productive rearrangements. Drawn from immuneACCESS, this table holds only the in-frame rearrangements with V and J called that TCRdb kept. Clones are partly lost; checked studies trace under half to an unresolved V gene and leave the rest unexplained. That table gives V, J and clone size, and the DNA gave D and trimming. The sample has 100,000 to 150,000 clones on record, roughly 84% of them singletons. The top ten clones comprise under 1.5% of the sample.

The sequence derives from a man between 60 and 70 years old with acute or convalescent COVID-19. Rearrangement joined TRBV10-1 to TRBJ1-1; no D gene call is confident. The sample consisted of peripheral blood. The nucleotides read TGCGCCAGCAGTGAGTCGTTCAATCATGAAGCTTTCTTT. It is translated as CASSESFNHEAFF.